This T cell receptor beta chain was captured by sequencing in a study of T-cell reconstitution after alpha-beta-depleted transplantation in children. The V gene end was trimmed by 0 bases and the J gene end by 4 bases; junction bases not matched to a gene: 6. Germline V gene sequence: CDR1 SGDLS, CDR2 YYNGEE. There are 17 residues in the CDR3. Unique molecular identifiers were incorporated during preparation of the TCRbeta library. MiXCR was run by TCRdb on the PCR reads, yielding one entry per CDR3 protein. The sample includes under 250,000 distinct CDR3 sequences, about 24% of them seen just once. The receptor was isolated from a female patient between 2 and 15 years old who had a stem cell transplant for congenital amegakaryocytic thrombocytopenia, so the T cells may come from the graft donor. This sample comprised PBMCs, mostly from graft donor cells, obtained 360 days after TCRalphabeta/CD19-depleted stem cell transplant. The chain couples TRBV9 to TRBJ2-1; 11 bases agree with TRBD2. This CDR3 reads CASSVELAGDGYNEQFF. In nucleotides, the CDR3 is TGTGCCAGCAGCGTAGAACTAGCGGGGGACGGTTACAATGAGCAGTTCTTC.